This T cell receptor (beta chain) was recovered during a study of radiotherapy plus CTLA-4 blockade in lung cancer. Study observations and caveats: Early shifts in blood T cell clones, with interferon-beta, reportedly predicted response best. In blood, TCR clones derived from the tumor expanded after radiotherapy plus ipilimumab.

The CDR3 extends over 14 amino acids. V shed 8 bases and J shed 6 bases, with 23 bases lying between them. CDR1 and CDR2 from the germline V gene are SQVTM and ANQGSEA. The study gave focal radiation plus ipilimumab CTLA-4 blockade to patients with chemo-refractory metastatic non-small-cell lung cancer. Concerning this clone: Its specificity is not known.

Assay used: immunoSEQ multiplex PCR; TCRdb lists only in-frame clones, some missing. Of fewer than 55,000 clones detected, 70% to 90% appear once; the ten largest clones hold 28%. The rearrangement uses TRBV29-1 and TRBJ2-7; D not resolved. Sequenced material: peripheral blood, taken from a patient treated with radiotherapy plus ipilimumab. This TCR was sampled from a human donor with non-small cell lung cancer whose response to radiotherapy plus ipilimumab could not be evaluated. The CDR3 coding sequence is TGCAGCATCTATACGGGTGCCGGTTCGGTCGAGCAGTACTTC. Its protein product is CSIYTGAGSVEQYF.